Below, 27 T cell receptor beta chains from the same sample are listed, as sequenced in a study of cytomegalovirus exposure and HLA in healthy donors. Primers included in the PCR were 60 Vbeta and 13 Jbeta primers. Clones were sequenced by immunoSEQ multiplex PCR, and TCRdb holds only the in-frame ones, with some missing. The sample includes more than 100,000 clones, around 77% of them seen just once. The sample comprised PBMCs. These receptors were collected from a human donor in good health.

The V and J genes are TRBV10-3 and TRBJ1-3; D is possibly TRBD1 (6 bases). The V gene lost 5 bases and the J gene lost 4 bases, with 12 bases spanning the gap. The germline CDR1 and CDR2 sequences are ENHRY and SYGVKD. The CDR3 has 14 residues. The CDR3 is CAISPTGTGNTIYF. In DNA form, the CDR3 reads TGTGCCATCAGTCCGACAGGCACGGGAAACACCATATATTTT.

The V call is TRBV11-3, the J call TRBJ1-1, with no clear D. Germline-derived CDR1 and CDR2 are SGHNT and YENEEA. The CDR3 has 12 amino acids. The V end lost 5 bases, the J end lost 1 base, and 5 bases lay between the germline ends. In nucleotides, the CDR3 is TGTGCCAGCAGCCACACGAACACTGAAGCTTTCTTT. Its translation: CASSHTNTEAFF. Drawing the rest from reference TRBV11-3 and TRBJ1-1, the complete variable domain is EAGVVQSPRYKIIEKKQPVAFWCNPISGHNTLYWYLQNLGQGPELLIRYENEEAVDDSQLPKDRFSAERLKGVDSTLKIQPAELGDSAVYLCASSHTNTEAFFGQGTRLTVV.

The gene calls are TRBV7-9 and TRBJ2-7; D unclear. Germline CDR1 SEHNR, CDR2 FQNEAQ (reference sequence). The CDR3 totals 13 residues. Trimming cost V 5 bases and J 6 bases, with 14 bases left between them. The CDR3 coding sequence is TGTGCCAGCAGCCCACAGACCATCGGCGAGCAGTACTTC. Residues: CASSPQTIGEQYF. Looking up the rest from reference TRBV7-9 and TRBJ2-7 gives the full variable domain: DTGVSQNPRHKITKRGQNVTFRCDPISEHNRLYWYRQTLGQGPEFLTYFQNEAQLEKSRLLSDRFSAERPKGSFSTLEIQRTEQGDSAMYLCASSPQTIGEQYFGPGTRLTVT.

For this clone: The same CDR3 arises from other DNA sequences in this sample as well. The chain carries TRBV19 and TRBJ1-5; 8 bases map to TRBD1. The germline CDR1 and CDR2 sequences are LNHDA and SQIVND (reference sequence). This CDR3 is 14 amino acids long. V gave up 5 bases and J gave up 4 bases; unmatched junction bases: 4. CDR3 in amino acids: CASSLQGGNQPQHF. The CDR3 nucleotides read TGTGCCAGTAGTTTACAGGGGGGGAATCAGCCCCAGCATTTT.

The chain links TRBV6-1 to TRBJ2-1; D perhaps matches TRBD2 (7 bases). CDR1 is MNHNS and CDR2 is SASEGT in the germline V gene. The germline V and J ends were trimmed by 1 base and 12 bases, with 16 bases remaining between them. The CDR3 extends over 14 amino acids. The DNA for the CDR3 is TGTGCCAGCAGTGAAGGAGGGGGAGCGGGAAGGCAGTTCTTC. Amino acids: CASSEGGGAGRQFF.

This chain links TRBV5-5 with TRBJ2-7; the match to TRBD2 covers 9 bases. Germline V gives CDR1 SGHKS, CDR2 YYEKEE (reference sequence). The CDR3 is 15 residues long. After removal of 4 bases from V and 2 bases from J, the junction contained 7 bases not matched to a gene. The CDR3 region has the DNA TGTGCCAGCAGCCGGCTGGCGGGAGGGACCTACGAGCAGTACTTC. Protein sequence: CASSRLAGGTYEQYF.

The rearrangement joins TRBV5-6 to TRBJ2-2; no definite D call. The CDR3 extends over 12 amino acids. Germline V gives CDR1 SGHDT, CDR2 YYEEEE. Trimming took off 5 bases at V and 2 bases at J, with 4 bases between the two ends. CDR3 loop: CASSLNTGELFF. CDR3 in DNA: TGTGCCAGCAGTTTAAACACCGGGGAGCTGTTTTTT.

This clone was counted once. This chain connects TRBV5-1 to TRBJ2-7; D is ambiguous. The CDR3 runs to 14 residues. Trimming left V 2 bases short and J 1 base short, with 10 bases between. Germline assignment: CDR1 SGHRS and CDR2 YFSETQ. DNA of the CDR3: TGCGCCAGCAGCTTAGAGGCCCGATCCTACGAGCAGTACTTC. The encoded protein is CASSLEARSYEQYF.

The chain uses TRBV10-1 and TRBJ2-3; 11 bases map to TRBD1. Germline values: CDR1 WNHNN, CDR2 SYGVQD (reference sequence). CDR3 size: 15 residues. Trimming took 5 bases from V and 8 from J; bases not matched to a gene: 9. CDR3 amino acids: CASSKGGQGALTQYF. The CDR3 coding sequence is TGCGCCAGCAGTAAGGGCGGACAGGGGGCGCTTACGCAGTATTTT.

V is TRBV6-6 and J is TRBJ1-1; 7 bases align to TRBD1. The CDR3 has 15 amino acids. After removal of 4 bases from V and 0 bases from J, the junction contained 5 bases not matched to a gene. Germline loops: CDR1 MNHNY, CDR2 SVGAGI (reference sequence). CDR3 coding DNA: TGTGCCAGCAGTTTTGCGGGACAGATGAACACTGAAGCTTTCTTT. It yields the protein CASSFAGQMNTEAFF.

This clone was seen a handful of times. The V call is TRBV5-4, the J call TRBJ1-1; no definite D call. The V gene's germline CDR1 is SGHNT and CDR2 YYREEE (reference sequence). V was shortened by 5 bases and J by 5 bases, with 16 bases between the two germline ends. The CDR3 loop spans 14 amino acids. The CDR3 coding sequence is TGTGCCAGCAGGCCATCTGACACGTGGACTGAAGCTTTCTTT. It encodes CASRPSDTWTEAFF.

The chain links TRBV11-3 to TRBJ2-1; 9 bases fit TRBD2. Germline trimming cut 5 bases from V and 5 bases from J; bases unmatched to any gene: 10. The CDR3 is 16 residues long. Germline V gives CDR1 SGHNT, CDR2 YENEEA. The CDR3 sequence: CASSSRSGSPNNEQFF. In DNA form, the CDR3 reads TGTGCCAGCAGCAGTCGTAGCGGGAGCCCAAACAATGAGCAGTTCTTC.

The count of this clone is one. This chain uses TRBV19 with TRBJ2-6; 12 nucleotides line up with TRBD1. Germline V CDR1 and CDR2: LNHDA, SQIVND (reference sequence). V lost 5 bases and J lost 2; bases outside the gene matches: 7. CDR3 length: 18 residues. This CDR3 reads CASSFAGTGGPGANVLTF. The CDR3 bases are TGTGCCAGTAGTTTCGCCGGGACAGGGGGCCCTGGGGCCAACGTCCTGACTTTC.

CDR3: CASSKGGTDYLTLNSPLHF. CDR3 nucleotide sequence: TGTGCCAGCAGCAAGGGGGGGACGGACTACCTTACGTTGAATTCACCCCTCCACTTT. The gene calls are TRBV21-1 and TRBJ1-6. TRBV21-1 is a pseudogene. The CDR3 totals 19 residues.

J is TRBJ2-1 and V is TRBV21-1; the table names TRBD1, a call not compared with the DNA. TRBV21-1 is termed a pseudogene. The CDR3 is 21 residues long. The CDR3 bases are TGTGCCAGCAGCAAAGCCTATGGACAGGGGGCAGAAGTGCCCAGTCTCAATGAGCAGTTCTTC. This gives the protein CASSKAYGQGAEVPSLNEQFF.

The rearrangement uses TRBV30 and TRBJ2-3, with 15 bases aligning to TRBD2. Germline loops: CDR1 GTSNPN, CDR2 SVGIG (reference sequence). CDR3 length equals 16 residues. V was pared by 7 bases and J by 3 bases, with 8 bases of the junction left unmatched. The CDR3 is CASGLAGGPGTDTQYF. In nucleotides, the CDR3 is TGTGCCTCAGGACTAGCGGGAGGGCCTGGGACAGATACGCAGTATTTT.

In this sample, this clone turned up a few times. The chain couples TRBV10-3 to TRBJ2-3; 9 bases are a match to TRBD2. The V segment lost 5 bases and the J segment 0 bases; nucleotides outside the gene matches: 3. The CDR3 loop spans 15 amino acids. The V gene's germline CDR1 is ENHRY and CDR2 SYGVKD. CDR3 nucleotides: TGTGCCATCAGTAATAGCGGGGGAAGCACAGATACGCAGTATTTT. As protein: CAISNSGGSTDTQYF.

This chain connects TRBV5-1 to TRBJ2-2, with D maybe TRBD2 (6 bases). Trimming removed 3 bases at V and 0 bases at J, with 15 bases between. The CDR3 covers 17 residues. Germline values: CDR1 SGHRS, CDR2 YFSETQ. CDR3 protein: CASSSTLLATNTGELFF. The CDR3 DNA sequence: TGCGCCAGCAGCTCGACCCTTCTAGCGACGAACACCGGGGAGCTGTTTTTT.

The CDR3 DNA follows: TGTGCCAGCAGCTCCCCGGACAAAGATAATTCACCCCTCCACTTT. This gives the protein CASSSPDKDNSPLHF. The chain recombines TRBV5-4 with TRBJ1-6; TRBD1 is a possible D gene (5 bases). Germline loops: CDR1 SGHNT, CDR2 YYREEE (reference sequence). CDR3 length: 15 amino acids. Trimming cost V 3 bases and J 5 bases, with 12 bases left between them.

A word on this clone: Other nucleotide sequences in the sample specify the same CDR3. V is TRBV9 and J is TRBJ1-6; no firm D call. This CDR3 has 13 amino acids. Germline V gene sequence: CDR1 SGDLS, CDR2 YYNGEE. V was cut by 0 bases and J by 9 bases, with 7 bases left in between. In DNA form, the CDR3 reads TGTGCCAGCAGCGTAGAAGAGGGTTCACCCCTCCACTTT. It translates to CASSVEEGSPLHF.

This clone was picked up one time. This sequence joins TRBV19 and TRBJ1-2; the D gene is possibly TRBD1 (5 bases). Trimming left V 0 bases short and J 8 bases short, with 16 bases between. Germline CDR1 LNHDA, CDR2 SQIVND (reference sequence). The CDR3 extends over 15 amino acids. CDR3 residues: CASSIEQGRARGYTF. The CDR3 coding sequence is TGTGCCAGTAGTATAGAGCAGGGAAGGGCGAGAGGCTACACCTTC.

The chain recombines TRBV6-1 with TRBJ2-5; 7 positions agree with TRBD2. The J call may be mistaken, given a closer DNA end match to TRBJ2-7. Germline V CDR1 and CDR2: MNHNS, SASEGT. The CDR3 has 14 residues. For the CDR3, the DNA is TGTGCCAGCAGGGGCGTACGGGGGGTTTACGAGCAGTACTTC. This encodes CASRGVRGVYEQYF.

The J gene is TRBJ2-1, the V gene TRBV9; 9 bases map to TRBD2. With 3 bases clipped from V and 2 bases from J, the junction kept 9 bases outside the gene matches. The CDR3 runs 17 residues. CDR1 is SGDLS and CDR2 is YYNGEE in the germline V gene. The CDR3 bases are TGTGCCAGCAGCGACCCCTGGGCGGGAGGGGCCTACAATGAGCAGTTCTTC. This translates into CASSDPWAGGAYNEQFF. The whole variable domain, filled in from reference TRBV9 and TRBJ2-1, reads DSGVTQTPKHLITATGQRVTLRCSPRSGDLSVYWYQQSLDQGLQFLIQYYNGEERAKGNILERFSAQQFPDLHSELNLSSLELGDSALYFCASSDPWAGGAYNEQFFGPGTRLTVL.

The chain couples TRBV19 to TRBJ1-1; D possibly corresponds to TRBD1 (5 bases). V was pared by 7 bases and J by 7 bases, with 19 bases between. Germline-derived CDR1 and CDR2 are LNHDA and SQIVND (reference sequence). This CDR3 contains 14 residues. CDR3 in DNA: TGTGCCAGTATTCTGGGGGGTGCCGGTGATGAAGCTTTCTTT. Translated, it gives CASILGGAGDEAFF.

The chain employs TRBV6-5 and TRBJ1-2; 10 bases map to TRBD1. From germline, CDR1 is MNHEY and CDR2 SVGAGI. Trimming at V came to 5 bases and at J to 5 bases, leaving 8 bases not matched to a gene. The CDR3 extends over 15 amino acids. The CDR3 DNA reads TGTGCCAGCAGTAATAGACAGGGGGCGGGGTATGGCTACACCTTC. As protein: CASSNRQGAGYGYTF.

A single count supports this clone. The rearrangement links TRBV4-1 to TRBJ2-3, with D tentatively TRBD1 (5 bases). This CDR3 is built from 15 residues. Germline lookup yields CDR1 MGHRA and CDR2 YSYEKL. V was trimmed by 4 bases and J by 3 bases, leaving 14 bases between them. The CDR3 loop is CASSRSQGTTDTQYF. The CDR3 nucleotides are TGCGCCAGCAGCCGGTCCCAGGGAACGACAGATACGCAGTATTTT.

The DNA of the CDR3 is TGTGCCAGCACCGAACCGGGGGGCGACGAGCAGTACTTC. This encodes CASTEPGGDEQYF. The chain combines TRBV28 with TRBJ2-7; D perhaps matches TRBD2 (7 bases). This CDR3 comprises 13 residues. The V gene's germline CDR1 is MDHEN and CDR2 SYDVKM. V gave up 7 bases and J gave up 5 bases, with 15 bases separating them.